This is a list of T cell receptor beta chains from one sample in a study of T cell changes during pregnancy in multiple sclerosis. Some clones are missing from TCRdb's copy, which holds only in-frame ones; the method was immunoSEQ multiplex PCR. The sample yields 50,000 or so clones, under 95% seen once. Sequencing was performed on CD4+ T cells from peripheral blood mononuclear cells, taken in the second trimester of pregnancy. These receptors originate from a female donor with multiple sclerosis, enrolled in a pregnancy study. Each CDR3 is given without its conserved first and last residue. Fields, in order: D gene, V gene, J gene, CDR3 protein. D genes are given only for firm matches.

d_call: TRBD1
v_call: TRBV4-3
j_call: TRBJ1-2
cdr3_aa: ASSRTGENGYT

d_call: TRBD2
v_call: TRBV15
j_call: TRBJ2-5
cdr3_aa: ATSRDLGGRQTQY

d_call: NA
v_call: TRBV2
j_call: TRBJ2-7
cdr3_aa: ASLGGLTTYEQY

d_call: NA
v_call: TRBV25-1
j_call: TRBJ2-7
cdr3_aa: ASSEQGGNEQY

d_call: NA
v_call: TRBV7-2
j_call: TRBJ1-5
cdr3_aa: ASSLGQADQPQH

d_call: NA
v_call: TRBV5-1
j_call: TRBJ2-1
cdr3_aa: ASSPREGEQF

d_call: NA
v_call: TRBV7-3
j_call: TRBJ2-3
cdr3_aa: ASSLSGADTDTQY

d_call: TRBD1
v_call: TRBV6-5
j_call: TRBJ1-3
cdr3_aa: ASSRDRGTGNTIY

d_call: TRBD1
v_call: TRBV2
j_call: TRBJ1-2
cdr3_aa: ASSLQGVNYGYT

d_call: TRBD2
v_call: TRBV12-5
j_call: TRBJ2-1
cdr3_aa: ASRTSLSNEQF

d_call: TRBD1
v_call: TRBV4-1
j_call: TRBJ1-2
cdr3_aa: ASSSSSGGSNYGYT

d_call: TRBD1
v_call: TRBV2
j_call: TRBJ2-7
cdr3_aa: ASSLTGPFSEQY

d_call: NA
v_call: TRBV5-1
j_call: TRBJ1-1
cdr3_aa: ASSPVAGANTEAF

d_call: NA
v_call: TRBV2
j_call: TRBJ1-4
cdr3_aa: ASSVQGRATNEKLF

d_call: NA
v_call: TRBV11-2
j_call: TRBJ2-5
cdr3_aa: ASRQRHYLQETQY

d_call: TRBD2
v_call: TRBV5-1
j_call: TRBJ2-1
cdr3_aa: ASRSGTSGGNEQF

d_call: TRBD1
v_call: TRBV7-2
j_call: TRBJ2-7
cdr3_aa: ASSFSRQGSREQY

d_call: NA
v_call: TRBV7-2
j_call: TRBJ2-4
cdr3_aa: ASSLARAGVAKNIQY

d_call: NA
v_call: TRBV2
j_call: TRBJ2-7
cdr3_aa: ASSEYGRSTHEQY

d_call: TRBD2
v_call: TRBV7-8
j_call: TRBJ2-7
cdr3_aa: ASTLRRLAGTYEQY

d_call: NA
v_call: TRBV25-1
j_call: TRBJ1-3
cdr3_aa: ASSERGAAGNTIY

d_call: NA
v_call: TRBV9
j_call: TRBJ1-3
cdr3_aa: ASSPRGWGVQGYSGNTIY

d_call: NA
v_call: TRBV5-6
j_call: TRBJ1-2
cdr3_aa: ASSFGAYGYT

d_call: TRBD1
v_call: TRBV6-5
j_call: TRBJ1-1
cdr3_aa: ASRSPGQGAGAF

d_call: TRBD1
v_call: TRBV12-5
j_call: TRBJ1-2
cdr3_aa: ASGPGGQGFWSYGYT

d_call: TRBD1
v_call: TRBV9
j_call: TRBJ1-2
cdr3_aa: ASSSGQGRYYGYT

d_call: TRBD1
v_call: TRBV7-2
j_call: TRBJ1-2
cdr3_aa: ASSPRQGRYGYT

d_call: NA
v_call: TRBV9
j_call: TRBJ2-1
cdr3_aa: ASSVGLGAYNEQF

d_call: NA
v_call: TRBV11-2
j_call: TRBJ2-1
cdr3_aa: ASRNPLAYEQF

d_call: NA
v_call: TRBV6-1
j_call: TRBJ2-3
cdr3_aa: ASSLTITDTQY

d_call: TRBD2
v_call: TRBV5-4
j_call: TRBJ2-1
cdr3_aa: ASSLAAGGAQNEQF

d_call: NA
v_call: TRBV11-2
j_call: TRBJ2-7
cdr3_aa: ASSLGGGGSYEQY

d_call: NA
v_call: TRBV7-2
j_call: TRBJ2-2
cdr3_aa: ASSPRGTSLTNTGELF

d_call: TRBD1
v_call: TRBV6-5
j_call: TRBJ2-7
cdr3_aa: ASRGQGILYEQY

d_call: TRBD1
v_call: TRBV10-3
j_call: TRBJ1-1
cdr3_aa: AISEGQGRGKTEAF

d_call: NA
v_call: TRBV6-6
j_call: TRBJ2-1
cdr3_aa: ASRREQYYNEQF

d_call: NA
v_call: TRBV29-1
j_call: TRBJ1-5
cdr3_aa: SVSGSNQPQH

d_call: NA
v_call: TRBV27
j_call: TRBJ1-6
cdr3_aa: ASSSGGPYNSPLH

d_call: NA
v_call: TRBV9
j_call: TRBJ1-6
cdr3_aa: ASSLRHTDSPLH

d_call: TRBD2
v_call: TRBV4-3
j_call: TRBJ2-5
cdr3_aa: ASSQEVQRGGGETQY

d_call: NA
v_call: TRBV7-3
j_call: TRBJ2-5
cdr3_aa: ASSPRGGGQTQY

d_call: TRBD1
v_call: TRBV19
j_call: TRBJ1-2
cdr3_aa: ASSDRGQPSPDGYT